The rows below give T cell receptor beta chains drawn from one sample of a study of patients and donors after allogeneic stem cell transplantation. Using its own MiXCR run on the RT-PCR reads, TCRdb lists one record per CDR3 protein. This table has approximately 200,000 distinct CDR3 sequences, roughly an eighth appearing once. The sequenced sample consisted of blood, either unsorted or a sorted T cell fraction (not recorded which). Receptors originate from a human donor who was either an allogeneic HSCT recipient or a stem cell or donor lymphocyte infusion donor (not recorded which). It is not recorded whose cells these are; they may come from a transplant donor. CDR3s include the opening cysteine and the closing phenylalanine or tryptophan. D genes are given only for firm matches. Not every row has a clone size; where given, it reads once, few, many or a size class.

DNA: TGCAGCGTTGCCCAGGGGGCGGGTTACGAGCAGTACTTC
CDR3: CSVAQGAGYEQYF
size: .
V: TRBV29-1
J: TRBJ2-7
D: TRBD1

DNA: TGTGCCAGCACGCAATTCAACTATGGCTACACCTTC
CDR3: CASTQFNYGYTF
size: many
V: TRBV7-9
J: TRBJ1-2
D: .

DNA: TGTGCCAGCTCACAAAGTGGGGGGGGCCAGGCAGATACGCAGTATTTT
CDR3: CASSQSGGGQADTQYF
size: .
V: TRBV9
J: TRBJ2-3
D: .

DNA: TGTGCCAGCAGTTTAGGCGGGAGTTTCACAGATACGCAGTATTTT
CDR3: CASSLGGSFTDTQYF
size: many
V: TRBV12-3/TRBV12-4
J: TRBJ2-3
D: TRBD2

DNA: TGTGCCAGCTCACCAGGGGACAGGGCTAATAATTCACCCCTCCACTTT
CDR3: CASSPGDRANNSPLHF
size: .
V: TRBV18
J: TRBJ1-6
D: TRBD1

DNA: TGTGCCAGCAGCTTACTTGGGAGACAGAACACTGAAGCTTTCTTT
CDR3: CASSLLGRQNTEAFF
size: few
V: TRBV7-2
J: TRBJ1-1
D: .

DNA: TGCGCCAGCAGCTTGAGTAGCGGGAGCTCCTACAATGAGCAGTTCTTC
CDR3: CASSLSSGSSYNEQFF
size: few
V: TRBV5-1
J: TRBJ2-1
D: TRBD2

DNA: TGTGCCAGCAGCCCGGAGAACACCGGGGAGCTGTTTTTT
CDR3: CASSPENTGELFF
size: .
V: TRBV4-2
J: TRBJ2-2
D: .

DNA: TGTGCCAGCAGAGAACAGGGTCTTCGAACTGGAAACACCATATATTTT
CDR3: CASREQGLRTGNTIYF
size: many
V: TRBV6-1
J: TRBJ1-3
D: .

DNA: TGTGCCAGCGGGCCTAGCGGGAGTAGGGCGGAGACCCAGTACTTC
CDR3: CASGPSGSRAETQYF
size: few
V: TRBV12-3/TRBV12-4
J: TRBJ2-5
D: TRBD2

DNA: TGTGCCAGCAGTCCACAGGCCACTGAAGCTTTCTTT
CDR3: CASSPQATEAFF
size: .
V: TRBV12-3/TRBV12-4
J: TRBJ1-1
D: .

DNA: TGTGCCAGCAGCACTAACAGGGTCAATGAGCAGTTCTTC
CDR3: CASSTNRVNEQFF
size: few
V: TRBV25-1
J: TRBJ2-1
D: .

DNA: TGTGCCAGCAGCTTTAGCGGGGGGGCGCGCACAGATACGCAGTATTTT
CDR3: CASSFSGGARTDTQYF
size: many
V: TRBV7-2
J: TRBJ2-3
D: TRBD2

DNA: TGTGCCAGTAGTATCCGAGGACAGGTCCCCTATGGCTACACCTTC
CDR3: CASSIRGQVPYGYTF
size: .
V: TRBV19
J: TRBJ1-2
D: TRBD1

DNA: TGTGCCAGCAGTCCCAGGGGGGAGCTGTTTTTT
CDR3: CASSPRGELFF
size: .
V: TRBV6-2/TRBV6-3
J: TRBJ2-2
D: .

DNA: TGTGCCAGCAGTGAAGATCGGCAGGGGGACTACGAGCAGTACTTC
CDR3: CASSEDRQGDYEQYF
size: .
V: TRBV25-1
J: TRBJ2-7
D: TRBD1

DNA: TGTGCCAGTTGGGCGCTAGGCAAGCAAGAGTCGGATGGCTACACCTTC
CDR3: CASWALGKQESDGYTF
size: few
V: TRBV19
J: TRBJ1-2
D: .

DNA: TGTGCCAGCAGTCCTACACAGAACACTGAAGCTTTCTTT
CDR3: CASSPTQNTEAFF
size: many
V: TRBV12-3/TRBV12-4
J: TRBJ1-1
D: .

DNA: TGCAGTGTTAACTCCCTAGGGGATGGCTACACCTTC
CDR3: CSVNSLGDGYTF
size: few
V: TRBV20-1
J: TRBJ1-2
D: .

DNA: TGTGCCATCAGTGTGGGACAGCCTAATTCACCCCTCCACTTT
CDR3: CAISVGQPNSPLHF
size: few
V: TRBV10-3
J: TRBJ1-6
D: TRBD1

DNA: TGTGCCAGCAGCTCGGGTCGACTAGCGGGGTTGGAGACCCAGTACTTC
CDR3: CASSSGRLAGLETQYF
size: .
V: TRBV7-2
J: TRBJ2-5
D: TRBD2

DNA: TGCAGTGCTAGAGCGGACAGCACAGATACGCAGTATTTT
CDR3: CSARADSTDTQYF
size: many
V: TRBV20-1
J: TRBJ2-3
D: .

DNA: TGTGCCAGCAGCCGGGACAGGGGGGACACTGAAGCTTTCTTT
CDR3: CASSRDRGDTEAFF
size: many
V: TRBV7-2
J: TRBJ1-1
D: TRBD1

DNA: TGCGCCAGCAGCCCGACGCCCCCCCCTATAAGGAGCACCTTC
CDR3: CASSPTPPPIRSTF
size: .
V: TRBV5-1
J: TRBJ1-2
D: .

DNA: TGCGCAAGCAAAGCGGGGGACAGGGGCGGCAATGAGCAGTTCTTC
CDR3: CASKAGDRGGNEQFF
size: .
V: TRBV4-1
J: TRBJ2-1
D: TRBD1

DNA: TGTGCCAGCAGTTTGATAGGGGCTCGGGCCCTTTTT
CDR3: CASSLIGARALF
size: many
V: TRBV12-3/TRBV12-4
J: TRBJ1-1
D: .

DNA: TGTGCCAGCAGTCCTGGGACTAGCGGGAGAAGAGAGACCCAGTACTTC
CDR3: CASSPGTSGRRETQYF
size: .
V: TRBV6-1
J: TRBJ2-5
D: TRBD2

DNA: TGCAGTGCTAGCGACAGTTTCACCGGGGAGCTGTTTTTT
CDR3: CSASDSFTGELFF
size: .
V: TRBV20-1
J: TRBJ2-2
D: .

DNA: TGTGCCAGCACCGGGACAGGGAACTATGAGCAGTACTTC
CDR3: CASTGTGNYEQYF
size: .
V: TRBV28
J: TRBJ2-7
D: TRBD1

DNA: TGTGCCAGCAGCCCCTGGCTGGGGCAAGAGACCCAGTACTTC
CDR3: CASSPWLGQETQYF
size: .
V: TRBV11-2
J: TRBJ2-5
D: .

DNA: TGTGCCAGCAGCCGTGGACAGGGGACCTACGAGCAGTACTTC
CDR3: CASSRGQGTYEQYF
size: .
V: TRBV3-1
J: TRBJ2-7
D: TRBD1

DNA: TGCAGTGCTACTACGGGGGCGGAAACTGAAGCTTTCTTT
CDR3: CSATTGAETEAFF
size: few
V: TRBV20-1
J: TRBJ1-1
D: .

DNA: TGTGCCAGCAGCTTAGGGGGAGACAGGACGCGGGCAGATACGCAGTATTTT
CDR3: CASSLGGDRTRADTQYF
size: few
V: TRBV11-3
J: TRBJ2-3
D: .